The 14 T cell receptor beta chains reported below all come from one sample, sequenced in a study of cytomegalovirus exposure and HLA in healthy donors (dated 2017 in TCRdb). The library was built by means of the immunoSEQ multiplex PCR assay. A mixture of 60 forward primers for TCR Vbeta segments and 13 reverse primers for TCR Jbeta segments was used in the multiplex PCR. The immuneACCESS repertoire file appears here via TCRdb, limited to in-frame rearrangements. These files lack a portion of the clones; in checked studies, under half of the deficit traces to unresolved V genes, and the cause of the others is not known. This sample has 150,000 to 200,000 clones in its table, and around 77% of those were observed once. The ten most abundant clones make up 2% to 2.5% of the sample. Material for sequencing was PBMCs. The receptors here all came from a man aged 55 to 70 in good health and CMV-seronegative.

This clone came up a few times. This chain uses TRBV15 with TRBJ2-5; TRBD1 agrees at 7 bases. V lost 5 bases and J lost 5; bases outside the gene matches: 8. The CDR3 covers 14 residues. Germline lookup yields CDR1 LNHNV and CDR2 YYDKDF (reference sequence). CDR3 coding DNA: TGTGCCACCAGCGGGAGACAGGGTGGCGAGACCCAGTACTTC. Amino acid sequence: CATSGRQGGETQYF.

The chain joins TRBV28 to TRBJ2-1, with D hard to call. There are 18 residues in the CDR3. CDR1 MDHEN and CDR2 SYDVKM come from the germline V gene. V was shortened by 5 bases and J by 4 bases, with 24 bases between the two germline ends. CDR3 sequence reads: CASSNLVLRLTLYNEQFF. The CDR3 coding sequence is TGTGCCAGCAGTAACCTAGTCCTCCGCCTTACCCTTTACAATGAGCAGTTCTTC.

This clone was recorded a few times. V usage is TRBV7-2 and J usage is TRBJ2-3, with D possibly being TRBD2 (6 bases). The CDR3 is 14 amino acids. Trimming took 5 bases from V and 6 from J, leaving 15 bases between them. The germline gives CDR1 SGHTA, CDR2 FQGNSA. CDR3 amino acids: CASSPRLEVDTQYF. The CDR3 DNA reads TGTGCCAGCAGCCCCCGACTAGAGGTGGATACGCAGTATTTT. Using reference TRBV7-2 and TRBJ2-3 for the parts outside the CDR3, the full variable domain is GAGVSQSPSNKVTEKGKDVELRCDPISGHTALYWYRQSLGQGLEFLIYFQGNSAPDKSGLPSDRFSAERTGGSVSTLTIQRTQQEDSAVYLCASSPRLEVDTQYFGPGTRLTVL.

As DNA, the CDR3 is TGTGCCAGCTCACCATCCGGGACACCCTATGGCTACACCTTC. As protein: CASSPSGTPYGYTF. The rearrangement uses TRBV18 and TRBJ1-2; possibly TRBD1 for D (6 bases). CDR3 length: 14 amino acids. V lost 2 bases, J lost 4 bases, and 11 bases lay in between. CDR1 and CDR2 from the germline V gene are KGHSH and LQKENI.

The chain uses TRBV2 and TRBJ1-5; no clear D. This CDR3 has 14 residues. Germline CDR1 is SNHLY and CDR2 is FYNNEI. The V end was cut by 1 base, the J end by 1 base, with 5 bases between. CDR3 region: CASSEGTSNQPQHF. The CDR3 DNA reads TGTGCCAGCAGTGAAGGTACAAGCAATCAGCCCCAGCATTTT.

This clone was counted between two and nine times. The V and J genes are TRBV18 and TRBJ2-6; D uncertain. V lost 2 bases to trimming and J lost 3 bases, with 8 bases between them. The CDR3 runs 15 residues. CDR1 is KGHSH and CDR2 is LQKENI in the germline V gene. Written as DNA, the CDR3 is TGTGCCAGCTCACCAGAGCGTGGTGGGGCCAACGTCCTGACTTTC. The encoded protein is CASSPERGGANVLTF.

This clone was observed a handful of times. The genes are TRBV15 and TRBJ2-2; D remains unclear. Trimming shortened V by 1 base and J by 3 bases, and 9 bases separated the two germline ends. There are 15 residues in the CDR3. The germline V gene encodes CDR1 LNHNV and CDR2 YYDKDF (reference sequence). CDR3 in amino acids: CATSRGARDTGELFF. The CDR3, as DNA: TGTGCCACCAGCAGAGGGGCCCGCGACACCGGGGAGCTGTTTTTT.

This clone was detected only a few times. The chain is built from TRBV4-2 and TRBJ2-1; TRBD1 is a possible D gene (5 bases). The CDR3 contains 16 residues. Trimming shortened V by 0 bases and J by 1 base, and 10 bases separated the two germline ends. Looked up from germline, CDR1 is LGHNA and CDR2 is YNFKEQ. The CDR3 loop reads CASSQESQGSYNEQFF. In DNA, the CDR3 is TGTGCCAGCAGCCAAGAGTCGCAGGGTTCCTACAATGAGCAGTTCTTC.

Only a few counts were recorded for this clone. V usage is TRBV7-2 and J usage is TRBJ2-3, with 10 positions matching TRBD2. The CDR3 length is 16 residues. J was trimmed by 0 bases and V by 6 bases; bases with no gene match: 6. Germline CDR1 is SGHTA and CDR2 is FQGNSA. CDR3 nucleotides: TGTGCCAGCAGATACGGACTAGCGGACAGCACAGATACGCAGTATTTT. This sequence encodes CASRYGLADSTDTQYF.

The chain joins TRBV6-6 to TRBJ2-3, with 7 bases matching TRBD1. CDR3 size: 14 residues. The trim removed 5 bases at V and 2 bases at J, leaving 4 bases unmatched. Germline V gives CDR1 MNHNY, CDR2 SVGAGI (reference sequence). For the CDR3, the DNA is TGTGCCAGCAGTACACAGGGGAACACAGATACGCAGTATTTT. This gives the protein CASSTQGNTDTQYF.

The chain links TRBV29-1 to TRBJ2-7; TRBD1 matches 7 bases. V shed 7 bases and J 7 bases; nucleotides not matched to a gene: 13. The length of the CDR3 is 13 residues. The V gene's germline CDR1 is SQVTM and CDR2 ANQGSEA. The CDR3 sequence is CSAAPTGAGEQYF. For the CDR3, the DNA is TGCAGCGCCGCGCCAACAGGGGCGGGTGAGCAGTACTTC.

CDR3 amino acids: CSVETGQPNSYEQYF. The CDR3 bases are TGCAGCGTTGAAACGGGACAGCCGAATTCCTACGAGCAGTACTTC. This sequence joins TRBV29-1 and TRBJ2-5, with 7 bases that match TRBD1. The J call is doubtful: the DNA matches TRBJ2-7 better. This CDR3 region has 15 residues. Germline V CDR1 and CDR2: SQVTM, ANQGSEA.

This rearrangement joins TRBV5-4 to TRBJ2-1; the D gene is possibly TRBD1 (6 bases). The CDR3 has 13 amino acids. V was clipped by 4 bases and J by 10 bases, with 15 bases between them. Germline CDR1 is SGHNT and CDR2 is YYREEE (reference sequence). CDR3 nucleotide sequence: TGTGCCAGCAGCCCGTCGCCCGACAGGGAGCAGTTCTTC. Translating it yields CASSPSPDREQFF. The full variable domain, with the rest looked up from reference TRBV5-4 and TRBJ2-1, is ETGVTQSPTHLIKTRGQQVTLRCSSQSGHNTVSWYQQALGQGPQFIFQYYREEENGRGNFPPRFSGLQFPNYSSELNVNALELDDSALYLCASSPSPDREQFFGPGTRLTVL.

This sequence joins TRBV2 and TRBJ1-2; D is possibly TRBD1 (6 bases). V lost 1 base and J 11 bases, leaving 14 bases between the germline ends. The CDR3 has 13 residues. The germline V gene encodes CDR1 SNHLY and CDR2 FYNNEI. CDR3 in amino acids: CASSEVARDMYTF. CDR3 nucleotides: TGTGCCAGCAGTGAAGTCGCCCGGGACATGTACACCTTC.